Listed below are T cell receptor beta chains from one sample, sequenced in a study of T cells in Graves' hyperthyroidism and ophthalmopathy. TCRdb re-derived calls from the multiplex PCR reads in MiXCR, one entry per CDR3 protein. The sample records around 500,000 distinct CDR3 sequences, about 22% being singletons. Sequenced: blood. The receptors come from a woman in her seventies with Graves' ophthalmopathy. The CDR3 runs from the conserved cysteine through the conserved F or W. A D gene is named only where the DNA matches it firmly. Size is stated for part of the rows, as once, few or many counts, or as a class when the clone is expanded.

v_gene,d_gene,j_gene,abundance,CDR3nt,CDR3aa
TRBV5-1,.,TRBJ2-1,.,TGCGCCAGCAGCCGGGGAGTTCTAGCAGCGAGGAATGAGCAGTTCTTC,CASSRGVLAARNEQFF
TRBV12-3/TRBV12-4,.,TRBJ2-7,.,TGTGCCAGCAGAATGACTAGCTCCTACGAGCAGTACTTC,CASRMTSSYEQYF
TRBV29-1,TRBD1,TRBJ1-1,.,TGCAGCGTCAGGACAGGGATCACTGAAGCTTTCTTT,CSVRTGITEAFF
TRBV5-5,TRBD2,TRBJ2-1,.,TGTGCCAGCAGCTTATCAGCGGGAGCGGGGGGGAATGAGCAGTTCTTC,CASSLSAGAGGNEQFF
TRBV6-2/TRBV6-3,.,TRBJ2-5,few,TGTGCCAGCAGCGCGACTCTCGTGGGCTTGGAGACCCAGTACTTC,CASSATLVGLETQYF
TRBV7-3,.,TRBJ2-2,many,TGTGCCAGCAGCCCGGGACAGAACACCGGGGAGCTGTTTTTT,CASSPGQNTGELFF
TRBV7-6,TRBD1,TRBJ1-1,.,TGTGCCAGCAGCTTAGTGGGACAGGGGGCTGAAGCTTTCTTT,CASSLVGQGAEAFF
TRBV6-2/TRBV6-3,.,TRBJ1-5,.,TGTGCCAGCAGTTACCCGGCAGGGGTTGTCCAGCCCCAGCATTTT,CASSYPAGVVQPQHF
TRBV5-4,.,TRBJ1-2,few,TGTGCCAGCAGCCCGCGGGGACCGTATGGCTACACCTTC,CASSPRGPYGYTF
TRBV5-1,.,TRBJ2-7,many,TGCGCCAGCAGCTTGGCGCCGGGCTACGAGCAGTACTTC,CASSLAPGYEQYF
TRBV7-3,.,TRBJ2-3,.,TGTGCCAGCAGCCTCGCGGGGTCGCAGACCACGGATACGCAGTATTTT,CASSLAGSQTTDTQYF
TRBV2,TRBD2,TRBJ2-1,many,TGTGCCAGCAGTGACTACGGGAGGGCCTTAAACAATGAGCAGTTCTTC,CASSDYGRALNNEQFF
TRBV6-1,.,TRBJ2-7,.,TGTGCCACCGCCCGGGACAACTCCTACGAGCAGTACTTC,CATARDNSYEQYF
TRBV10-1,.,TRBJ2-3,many,TGCGCCAGCAGTGATGGGATGGTCCAGGGAGATACGCAGTATTTT,CASSDGMVQGDTQYF
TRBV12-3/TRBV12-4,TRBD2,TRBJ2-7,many,TGTGCCAGCAGTTCAGGGACTAGCGGGGTTCACTCCTACGAGCAGTACTTC,CASSSGTSGVHSYEQYF
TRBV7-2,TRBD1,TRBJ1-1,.,TGTGCCAGCAGCTCAAGACAGGGAGTGAACACTGAAGCTTTCTTT,CASSSRQGVNTEAFF
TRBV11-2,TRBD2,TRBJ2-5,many,TGTGCCAGCAGCTTAGGGGCTAGCGGGGAGAGTGAAGAGACCCAGTACTTC,CASSLGASGESEETQYF
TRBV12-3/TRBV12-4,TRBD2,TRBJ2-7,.,TGTGCCAGCACCTTCAAGGCTAGCGGGAGCGGGATCTACGAGCAGTACTTC,CASTFKASGSGIYEQYF
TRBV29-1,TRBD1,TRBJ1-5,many,TGCAGCGTCCGGGGGACAGGGCCGAATCAGCCCCAGCATTTT,CSVRGTGPNQPQHF
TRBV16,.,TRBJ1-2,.,TGTGCCAGCAGCCAATCCGGAGGGGACGGCTACACCTTC,CASSQSGGDGYTF
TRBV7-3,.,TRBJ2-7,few,TGTGCCAGCAGCTTAGAACCAGGGGATGTCTACGAGCAGTACTTC,CASSLEPGDVYEQYF
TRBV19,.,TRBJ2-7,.,TGTGCCAGTAGTATCGAGTCCCGCTATCGTGAGCAGTACTTC,CASSIESRYREQYF
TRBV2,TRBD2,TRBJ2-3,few,TGTGCCAGCCGTCCCGGGGGGGGTAACACAGATACGCAGTATTTT,CASRPGGGNTDTQYF
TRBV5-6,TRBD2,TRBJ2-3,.,TGTGCCAGCAGAGCACGGGACTACCATTTCACAGATACGCAGTATTTT,CASRARDYHFTDTQYF
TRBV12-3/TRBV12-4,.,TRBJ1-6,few,TGTGCCAGCAGTTTTACGGGTTCACCCCTCCACTTT,CASSFTGSPLHF
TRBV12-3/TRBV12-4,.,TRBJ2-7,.,TGTGCCAGCAGTTTGACGCACTCCTACGAGCAGTACTTC,CASSLTHSYEQYF
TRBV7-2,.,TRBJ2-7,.,TGTGCCAGCAGCTTACCCGGGTACTACGAGCAGTACTTC,CASSLPGYYEQYF
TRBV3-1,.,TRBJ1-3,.,TGTGCCAGCAGTGATGGAGTATCGAGGTCTGGAAACACCATATATTTT,CASSDGVSRSGNTIYF
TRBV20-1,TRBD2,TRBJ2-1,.,TGCAGTGCTAGTGGCGGGGGAAATGAGCAGTTCTTC,CSASGGGNEQFF
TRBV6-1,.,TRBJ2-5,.,TGTGCCAGCAGACAGGGAGAGACCCAGTACTTC,CASRQGETQYF
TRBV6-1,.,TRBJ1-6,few,TGTGCCAGCACTCAGTATAATTCACCCCTCCACTTT,CASTQYNSPLHF
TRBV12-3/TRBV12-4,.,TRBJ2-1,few,TGTGCCAGCAGTTTTGCGTCCTCCCGGTACAATGAGCAGTTCTTC,CASSFASSRYNEQFF
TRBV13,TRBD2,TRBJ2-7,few,TGTGCCAGCAGCTTAGGGGCCATAGCGGGAGGGCCCCACGAGCAGTACTTC,CASSLGAIAGGPHEQYF
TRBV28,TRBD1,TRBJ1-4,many,TGTGCCAGCAGTCTTACCGGGACAGGGGGTGAAAAACTGTTTTTT,CASSLTGTGGEKLFF
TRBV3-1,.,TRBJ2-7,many,TGTGCCAGCAGTGAGGACGGACCCTACGAGCAGTACTTC,CASSEDGPYEQYF
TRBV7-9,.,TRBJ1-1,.,TGTGCCAGCAGCTCCACAGGGTTGGGAACTGAAGCTTTCTTT,CASSSTGLGTEAFF
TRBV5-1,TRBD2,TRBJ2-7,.,TGCGCCAGCAGCTTAGCGGGAAGATACGAGCAGTACTTC,CASSLAGRYEQYF
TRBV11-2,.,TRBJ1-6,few,TGTGCCAGCAGCTTAGGCAGATCACCCCTCCACTTT,CASSLGRSPLHF
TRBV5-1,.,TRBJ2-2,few,TGCGCCAGCAGCCGAGAAATCACCGGGGAGCTGTTTTTT,CASSREITGELFF
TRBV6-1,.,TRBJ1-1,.,TGTGCCAGCAGTTCCCCACATGTGAACACTGAAGCTTTCTTT,CASSSPHVNTEAFF
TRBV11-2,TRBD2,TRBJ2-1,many,TGTGCCAGCAGCTTGGCAGGGAGGCTAGCGGGAGCTAATGAGCAGTTCTTC,CASSLAGRLAGANEQFF
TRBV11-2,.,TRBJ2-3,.,TGTGCCAGCAGCTTTTTGCCAGGCTCAGCGAGAGGTACGCAGTATTTT,CASSFLPGSARGTQYF
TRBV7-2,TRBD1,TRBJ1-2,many,TGTGCCAGCAGCCCAGGGACAGGGGGGTATGGCTACACCTTC,CASSPGTGGYGYTF
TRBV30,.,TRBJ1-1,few,TGTGCCTGGAGTGGGGCCGACTTGGGCACTGAAGCTTTCTTT,CAWSGADLGTEAFF
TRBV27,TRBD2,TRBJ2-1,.,TGTGCCAGCAGTCTGACTAGCGGGATTGGCGAGCAGTTCTTC,CASSLTSGIGEQFF
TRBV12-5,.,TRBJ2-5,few,TGTGCTAGTGGTTTTGGGGAGCCGAAGACCCAGTACTTC,CASGFGEPKTQYF
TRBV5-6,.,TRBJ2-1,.,TGTGCCAGCAGCTTTAGGAGCTCTAGCATACATGAGCAGTTCTTC,CASSFRSSSIHEQFF
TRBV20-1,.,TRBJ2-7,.,TGCAGTGCTAGGCTTCTAGCGTTTACCTACGAGCAGTACTTC,CSARLLAFTYEQYF
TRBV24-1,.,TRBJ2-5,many,TGTGCCACCAGTGATTTGATGGAGGGCCAGTACTTC,CATSDLMEGQYF
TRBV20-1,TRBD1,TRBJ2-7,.,TGCAGTGCTCCGATCCCTGGGACAGGGGGCGGTGAGCAGTACTTC,CSAPIPGTGGGEQYF
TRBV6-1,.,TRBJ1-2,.,TGTGCCAGCAGTGAGAACCTGAGGGGCTATGGCTACACCTTC,CASSENLRGYGYTF
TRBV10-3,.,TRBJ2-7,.,TGTGCCATCAGCCCCGACAGGCCGACCTGCGAGCAGTACTTC,CAISPDRPTCEQYF
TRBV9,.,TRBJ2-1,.,TGTGCCAGCAGCGTCCGTTCGGCGGGACCGTACAATGAGCAGTTCTTC,CASSVRSAGPYNEQFF
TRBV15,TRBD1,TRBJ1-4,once,TGTGTCACCAGCAGAAACAGGGGTTCGGCTGAAAAACTGTTTTTT,CVTSRNRGSAEKLFF
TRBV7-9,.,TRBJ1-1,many,TGTGCCAGCAGCGTAGCAGCGAACACTGAAGCTTTCTTT,CASSVAANTEAFF
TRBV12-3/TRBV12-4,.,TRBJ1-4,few,TGTGCCAGCAGTTTGGTTGGCAGGTCTAATGAAAAACTGTTTTTT,CASSLVGRSNEKLFF
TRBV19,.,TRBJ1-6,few,TGTGCCAGTAGCCCGAGACAGGTTAATTCACCCCTCCACTTT,CASSPRQVNSPLHF
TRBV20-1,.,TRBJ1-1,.,TGCAGTGCTCCAGATACAGAGAACACTGAAGCTTTCTTT,CSAPDTENTEAFF